This entry is about one T cell receptor beta chain. Here immunoSEQ multiplex PCR was the method, and the copy in TCRdb shows in-frame clones only, minus some. Among 85,000 to 100,000 clones listed, roughly 88% were seen once. The data are from a study of blood T cell repertoires in COVID-19. The overall study: The samples span acute and convalescent COVID-19 from the United States, Italy and Spain.

J was trimmed by 12 bases and V by 8 bases; bases with no gene match: 9. CDR1 is MNHEY, CDR2 SMNVEV, per germline (reference sequence). The CDR3 length is 11 residues. The chain has TRBV27 and TRBJ2-5, with 7 nucleotides matching TRBD1. Sequencing was done on a sample of peripheral blood. The sequence came from a man aged 50-60 years with COVID-19, enrolled during active disease. The DNA of the CDR3 is TGTGCCAGCCGACAGGGCGTTGTCGAGTACTTC. It encodes CASRQGVVEYF.